The rows below give T cell receptor beta chains drawn from one sample of a study of blood T cell repertoires in COVID-19. Clones were read by immunoSEQ multiplex PCR, and TCRdb kept only the in-frame ones, dropping some. Of some 150,000 clones in the sample, 75% to 85% are singletons; the top ten hold around 9.8%. The source material was peripheral blood. These receptors originate from a woman aged 50 to 60 with acute or convalescent COVID-19. Each CDR3 is given without its conserved first and last residue.

J gene | V gene | CDR3 protein
TRBJ2-2 | TRBV5-1 | ASSLWGGSNTGELF
TRBJ2-1 | TRBV7-3 | ASSLKGPGQGAYNEQF
TRBJ2-7 | TRBV12-5 | ASGLVLAGPGPYEQY
TRBJ1-2 | TRBV19 | ASTPTLETRGYT
TRBJ2-7 | TRBV6-5 | ASSSLLAGLYEQY
TRBJ1-3 | TRBV7-6 | ASSPRTGILNTIY
TRBJ2-5 | TRBV7-2 | ASSLAPSGGQETQY
TRBJ1-1 | TRBV2 | ASSEARSRNTEAF
TRBJ2-3 | TRBV7-2 | ASSPRRTSGSDTQY
TRBJ1-1 | TRBV21-1 | ASSRTAKIEAF
TRBJ1-2 | TRBV7-2 | ASSLVIAVANYGYT
TRBJ2-7 | TRBV16 | ASSQRRGQGTYEQY
TRBJ2-5 | TRBV7-8 | ASSPDSQETQY
TRBJ1-2 | TRBV9 | ARFGATVETGIRGYGYT
TRBJ1-6 | TRBV19 | ASTNDRDSPLH
TRBJ2-7 | TRBV29-1 | SVRGGQNSYEQY
TRBJ1-2 | TRBV7-3 | ASSFLGTGQAYGYT
TRBJ1-3 | TRBV18 | ASSPTGGGNTIY
TRBJ1-2 | TRBV19 | ASSLSYGYT
TRBJ1-5 | TRBV5-1 | ASSLVGDSNQPQH
TRBJ1-4 | TRBV27 | ASSSYPRGRGGLF
TRBJ1-1 | TRBV19 | ATVNIWNTEAF
TRBJ2-7 | TRBV7-7 | ASSPTGTSGTYEQY
TRBJ2-5 | TRBV13 | ASSTGTRAETQY